This record concerns one TCR beta chain sequence. The germline V gene encodes CDR1 SGHRS and CDR2 YFSETQ. V lost 3 bases, J lost 11 bases, and 16 bases stayed unmatched. This CDR3 region has 15 residues. This record comes from a study of blood T cell repertoires in COVID-19. The table came from immunoSEQ multiplex PCR; TCRdb's copy has only in-frame clones and leaves some out. The sample contains 30,000 to 40,000 clones, over 75% of which appear only once. The sample consisted of peripheral blood. This receptor was identified in a woman aged 60-75 years with active COVID-19. The V and J genes are TRBV5-1 and TRBJ2-5; 7 nucleotides line up with TRBD2. The CDR3 nucleotides read TGCGCCAGCAGCTCAACTAGCGAGCGTACGGAGGAGCAGTACTTC. This sequence encodes CASSSTSERTEEQYF.